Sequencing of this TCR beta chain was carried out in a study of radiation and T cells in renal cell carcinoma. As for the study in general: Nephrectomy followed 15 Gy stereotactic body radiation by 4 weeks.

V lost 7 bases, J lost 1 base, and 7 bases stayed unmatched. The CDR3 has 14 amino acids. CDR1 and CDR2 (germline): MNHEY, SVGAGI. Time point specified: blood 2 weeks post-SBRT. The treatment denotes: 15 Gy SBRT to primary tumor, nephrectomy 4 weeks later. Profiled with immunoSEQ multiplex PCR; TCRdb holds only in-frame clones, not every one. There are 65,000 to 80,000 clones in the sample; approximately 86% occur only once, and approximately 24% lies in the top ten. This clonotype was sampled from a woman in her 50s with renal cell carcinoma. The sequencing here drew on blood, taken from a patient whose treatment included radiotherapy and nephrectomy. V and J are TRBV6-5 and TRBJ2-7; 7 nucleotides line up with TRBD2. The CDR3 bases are TGTGCCAGCACCCGCCTAGCGGATTCCTACGAGCAGTACTTC. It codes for CASTRLADSYEQYF.